The 10 T cell receptor beta chains below were found in one sample sequenced in a study of CXCR3-negative and CXCR3-positive naive CD8 T cells. 5' RACE that incorporated UMI labels was used to prepare the TRB cDNA libraries. From the 5' RACE reads, TCRdb lists one entry per CDR3 protein and no DNA. Recorded for this sample: approximately 6,100 distinct CDR3 sequences. Specimen: naive CXCR3- CD8+ T cells from blood. Subset reported: CD45RO-CCR7+CD27+CD95- naive CD8+ T cells lacking CXCR3 (TNR3-). Receptor source: a human donor in good health. Some clones in this sample may be carry-over from other donors' samples.

The chain employs TRBV7-9 and TRBJ2-7; there is no DNA to check the TCRdb D call of TRBD1. This CDR3 region has 13 residues. Germline CDR1 reads SEHNR; CDR2 reads FQNEAQ (reference sequence). CDR3 sequence reads: CASRRGGGSEQYF. Looking up the rest from reference TRBV7-9 and TRBJ2-7 gives the full variable domain: DTGVSQNPRHKITKRGQNVTFRCDPISEHNRLYWYRQTLGQGPEFLTYFQNEAQLEKSRLLSDRFSAERPKGSFSTLEIQRTEQGDSAMYLCASRRGGGSEQYFGPGTRLTVT.

The genes are TRBV23-1 and TRBJ2-3; checking the TCRdb D call of TRBD1 is not possible without DNA. TRBV23-1 is reported as an ORF; its role is uncertain. This CDR3 contains 18 residues. This chain's CDR3 is CASSQSGDRGFRTDTQYF.

The J gene is TRBJ1-5, the V gene TRBV25-1; TCRdb selects TRBD1, and the lack of DNA leaves this call unchecked. Germline V gene sequence: CDR1 MGHDK, CDR2 SYGVNS. The CDR3 runs 15 residues. The CDR3: CASSVSGENYQPQHF.

The V gene is TRBV13, the J gene TRBJ2-7. This CDR3 contains 14 residues. Germline-derived CDR1 and CDR2 are PRHDT and FYEKMQ (reference sequence). The chain's CDR3 is CASSSPGTTYEQYF.

Frequency places this clonotype as medium-sized. The rearrangement uses TRBV29-1 and TRBJ2-2. The CDR3 runs 13 residues. The germline CDR1 and CDR2 sequences are SQVTM and ANQGSEA. CDR3 sequence reads: CSVEDDGTGELFF.

This clonotype registers medium-sized by frequency. The rearrangement uses TRBV25-1 and TRBJ1-5; TCRdb names TRBD1, which stays unverified in the absence of DNA. The CDR3 is 14 residues long. Germline CDR1 MGHDK, CDR2 SYGVNS. The CDR3 here is CASSGTDANQPQHF. Supplemented by reference TRBV25-1 and TRBJ1-5, the full variable domain reads EADIYQTPRYLVIGTGKKITLECSQTMGHDKMYWYQQDPGMELHLIHYSYGVNSTEKGDLSSESTVSRIRTEHFPLTLESARPSHTSQYLCASSGTDANQPQHFGDGTRLSIL.

This clonotype registers medium-sized (0.01 to 0.1%) by frequency. This rearrangement joins TRBV6-2 or TRBV6-3 to TRBJ2-7. The CDR3 runs 12 residues. Germline CDR1 is MNHEY and CDR2 is SVGEGT. The CDR3 spells CASRPRNHEQYF.

This clonotype ranks as medium-sized (0.01 to 0.1%) in terms of frequency. The chain uses TRBV7-2 and TRBJ2-5; checking the TCRdb D call of TRBD2 is not possible without DNA. CDR1 and CDR2 (germline): SGHTA, FQGNSA. The CDR3 has 15 amino acids. The CDR3 reads CASSFGGGALETQYF. Together with reference TRBV7-2 and TRBJ2-5, the CDR3 gives the full variable domain: GAGVSQSPSNKVTEKGKDVELRCDPISGHTALYWYRQSLGQGLEFLIYFQGNSAPDKSGLPSDRFSAERTGGSVSTLTIQRTQQEDSAVYLCASSFGGGALETQYFGPGTRLLVL.

This chain connects TRBV6-6 to TRBJ2-2. The V gene's germline CDR1 is MNHNY and CDR2 SVGAGI (reference sequence). The CDR3 runs 15 residues. The CDR3 sequence is CASSYRNPNTGELFF.

Judged by frequency, this clonotype is medium-sized (0.01 to 0.1%). The V and J genes are TRBV29-1 and TRBJ2-1; the TRBD1 assignment by TCRdb is unverifiable without DNA. Germline V gene data show CDR1 as SQVTM and CDR2 as ANQGSEA. The CDR3 length is 11 residues. CDR3 protein: CSVGGDNEQFF.